A single sample gave rise to the 18 T cell receptor beta chains below, sequenced in a study of T cells in Graves' hyperthyroidism and ophthalmopathy. Researchers amplified the TCR beta CDR3 regions from RNA transcripts. The HTBI primer set drove a first-round RT-PCR of the TCR CDR3. TCRdb used MiXCR to reprocess the multiplex PCR reads, holding one entry per CDR3 protein. The sample lists a few hundred thousand distinct CDR3 sequences, 13% to 15% occurring once. The sample taken for sequencing was blood. These TCRs come from a woman under 40 with Graves' ophthalmopathy.

This clonotype has just a few counts. A much bigger clone sits one base away, suggesting this may be a read error. The CDR3: CASSPGEAYGELFF. CDR3 nucleotides: TGTGCCAGCAGCCCTGGGGAGGCTTACGGGGAGCTGTTTTTT. This chain links TRBV11-2 with TRBJ2-2, with a possible D match to TRBD2 (6 bases). Germline V lookup: CDR1 SGHAT, CDR2 FQNNGV. The CDR3 extends over 14 amino acids. Between the trimmed V and J ends, which lost 5 bases and 7 bases, there was a span of 14 bases.

This clonotype was observed at least ten times. The V call is TRBV6-1, the J call TRBJ2-7; D is undetermined. The CDR3 runs 15 residues. CDR1 is MNHNS and CDR2 is SASEGT in the germline V gene. The germline V and J ends were trimmed by 6 bases and 2 bases, with 17 bases remaining between them. CDR3 loop: CASRRFKTAPYEQYF. The DNA for the CDR3 is TGTGCCAGCAGACGATTCAAGACGGCCCCCTACGAGCAGTACTTC.

This rearrangement joins TRBV5-4 to TRBJ1-6; no definite D call. Per germline, CDR1 SGHNT and CDR2 YYREEE (reference sequence). This CDR3 has 14 residues. The V gene lost 2 bases and the J gene lost 7 bases, with 10 bases spanning the gap. CDR3: CASSFELRNSPLHF. The CDR3 DNA reads TGTGCCAGCAGCTTCGAACTGAGAAATTCACCCCTCCACTTT.

There are many counts of this clonotype. The V gene is TRBV19, the J gene TRBJ2-5; the D gene is possibly TRBD1 (5 bases). Trimming took off 7 bases at V and 2 bases at J, with 17 bases between the two ends. CDR1 LNHDA and CDR2 SQIVND come from the germline V gene (reference sequence). This CDR3 comprises 15 residues. CDR3: CASTDRGGAQETQYF. CDR3 DNA sequence: TGTGCCAGTACCGACCGAGGTGGGGCACAAGAGACCCAGTACTTC.

The V and J genes are TRBV10-3 and TRBJ2-1; tentatively, D is TRBD2 (6 bases). The germline gives CDR1 ENHRY, CDR2 SYGVKD. This CDR3 spans 12 amino acids. V was clipped by 11 bases and J by 8 bases, with 16 bases between them. This CDR3 is CAARDSPDEQFF. The CDR3, as DNA: TGTGCCGCCCGGGACTCCCCGGATGAGCAGTTCTTC.

This clonotype has a count of ten or more. This chain links TRBV20-1 with TRBJ1-3; D not certain. Germline V CDR1 and CDR2: DFQATT, SNEGSKA (reference sequence). The CDR3 contains 12 residues. V dropped 3 bases and J dropped 7 bases, with 10 bases sitting between them. CDR3 DNA sequence: TGCAGTGCTAGCCTTGTGCGGAACACCATATATTTT. Translated, it gives CSASLVRNTIYF.

This clonotype was seen ten or more times. A much larger clone is a single base away; this may be a read error. This chain uses TRBV28 with TRBJ1-1; 7 bases are a match to TRBD1. The CDR3 spans 18 residues. The germline V gene has CDR1 MDHEN and CDR2 SYDVKM. J gave up 0 bases and V 7 bases, and 17 bases lay outside the gene matches. The CDR3 here is CASTLIGGGAGVNTEAFF. CDR3 coding DNA: TGTGCCAGCACCTTAATAGGGGGCGGGGCTGGGGTGAACACTGAAGCTTTCTTT.

There are a few counts of this clonotype. The CDR3 nucleotides are TGTGCCAGCAGTTACTTCGGGACAGGGCCCGGGGAGCTGTTTTTT. Translation gives CASSYFGTGPGELFF. The chain is built from TRBV6-2 or TRBV6-3 and TRBJ2-2; TRBD1 matches 9 bases. This CDR3 has 15 amino acids. Germline assignment: CDR1 MNHEY and CDR2 SVGEGT. The V segment lost 1 base and the J segment 6 bases; nucleotides outside the gene matches: 3.

The table lists this clonotype with many counts. The chain recombines TRBV27 with TRBJ2-3, with 10 bases matching TRBD1. This CDR3 contains 17 residues. The V and J ends lost 6 bases and 0 bases, in that order; junction bases with no gene match: 9. From germline, CDR1 is MNHEY and CDR2 SMNVEV (reference sequence). The CDR3, as DNA: TGTGCCAGCAGGCGAGGGACAGGGGCAACTAGCACAGATACGCAGTATTTT. Its translation: CASRRGTGATSTDTQYF.

Ten or more counts support this clonotype. CDR3: CASSLAGGSEKLFF. DNA of the CDR3: TGTGCCAGCAGTTTAGCAGGGGGGAGTGAAAAACTGTTTTTT. The rearrangement joins TRBV12-3 or TRBV12-4 to TRBJ1-4; D may be TRBD1 (6 bases). The CDR3 is made up of 14 amino acids. V was shortened by 0 bases and J by 7 bases, with 9 bases between the two germline ends.

This clonotype has at least ten counts. The chain recombines TRBV11-1 with TRBJ2-3, with 7 bases lining up with TRBD1. This CDR3 contains 19 residues. The V segment lost 0 bases and the J segment 3 bases; nucleotides outside the gene matches: 15. Germline-derived CDR1 and CDR2 are SGHAT and FQDESV (reference sequence). CDR3 amino acids: CASSLAMPSEGAPTDTQYF. The CDR3 DNA is TGTGCCAGCAGCTTAGCGATGCCCAGCGAGGGGGCGCCAACAGATACGCAGTATTTT.

V gene TRBV4-1 combines with J gene TRBJ2-4; D gene uncertain. Trimming shortened V by 1 base and J by 0 bases, and 7 bases separated the two germline ends. Germline V lookup: CDR1 MGHRA, CDR2 YSYEKL. This CDR3 contains 15 residues. The CDR3 DNA follows: TGCGCCAGCAGCCAAGGGGCCATAGCCAAAAACATTCAGTACTTC. Translation: CASSQGAIAKNIQYF.

This clonotype was counted at least ten times. This chain uses TRBV24-1 with TRBJ2-5; a weak D match, TRBD2 (7 bases). Germline values: CDR1 KGHDR, CDR2 SFDVKD. The V end was cut by 4 bases, the J end by 7 bases, with 21 bases between. The CDR3 has 16 amino acids. CDR3 residues: CATSDPGTNRGGTQYF. DNA for the CDR3: TGTGCCACCAGTGACCCTGGGACTAACCGAGGGGGGACCCAGTACTTC.

This clonotype was counted many times. The chain joins TRBV20-1 to TRBJ2-7; D perhaps matches TRBD1 (5 bases). The CDR3 extends over 12 amino acids. The V end was cut by 3 bases, the J end by 6 bases, with 12 bases between. Germline loops: CDR1 DFQATT, CDR2 SNEGSKA (reference sequence). The CDR3 sequence is CSARTARGEQYF. The CDR3 DNA sequence: TGCAGTGCTAGGACTGCAAGGGGCGAGCAGTACTTC.

This clonotype has just a few counts. This may come from a read error, since a much larger clone is one base off. The J gene is TRBJ2-1, the V gene TRBV3-1, with no clear D. The CDR3 extends over 15 amino acids. Trimming stripped 1 base from V and 9 bases from J, with 16 bases between. CDR1 LGHDT and CDR2 YNNKEL come from the germline V gene (reference sequence). In nucleotides, the CDR3 is TGTGCCAGCAGCCAAGCCTTCAGAGCATTCAGTGAGCAGTTCTTC. Its translation: CASSQAFRAFSEQFF.

This clonotype has ten or more counts. V and J are TRBV7-2 and TRBJ2-7; 8 nucleotides match TRBD2. After removal of 5 bases from V and 1 base from J, the junction contained 7 bases not matched to a gene. This CDR3 is built from 15 residues. Germline V gives CDR1 SGHTA, CDR2 FQGNSA. As DNA, the CDR3 is TGTGCCAGCAGCCTCCGGGGGGGCCTTTCCTACGAGCAGTACTTC. It encodes CASSLRGGLSYEQYF.

The chain recombines TRBV12-3 or TRBV12-4 with TRBJ2-2; 9 nucleotides align to TRBD1. The ends lost 6 bases at V and 6 bases at J; junction bases unmatched: 2. The CDR3 extends over 13 amino acids. The CDR3 loop is CASRQGASGELFF. The CDR3 bases are TGTGCCAGCAGACAGGGGGCATCCGGGGAGCTGTTTTTT.

This clonotype was detected once. This chain links TRBV4-1 with TRBJ1-5, with D hard to call. This CDR3 contains 16 residues. Trimming took off 4 bases at V and 3 bases at J, with 16 bases between the two ends. Germline values: CDR1 MGHRA, CDR2 YSYEKL. CDR3 sequence reads: CASSPSPAQNNQPQHF. In DNA, the CDR3 is TGCGCCAGCAGCCCTTCCCCCGCACAGAACAATCAGCCCCAGCATTTT.